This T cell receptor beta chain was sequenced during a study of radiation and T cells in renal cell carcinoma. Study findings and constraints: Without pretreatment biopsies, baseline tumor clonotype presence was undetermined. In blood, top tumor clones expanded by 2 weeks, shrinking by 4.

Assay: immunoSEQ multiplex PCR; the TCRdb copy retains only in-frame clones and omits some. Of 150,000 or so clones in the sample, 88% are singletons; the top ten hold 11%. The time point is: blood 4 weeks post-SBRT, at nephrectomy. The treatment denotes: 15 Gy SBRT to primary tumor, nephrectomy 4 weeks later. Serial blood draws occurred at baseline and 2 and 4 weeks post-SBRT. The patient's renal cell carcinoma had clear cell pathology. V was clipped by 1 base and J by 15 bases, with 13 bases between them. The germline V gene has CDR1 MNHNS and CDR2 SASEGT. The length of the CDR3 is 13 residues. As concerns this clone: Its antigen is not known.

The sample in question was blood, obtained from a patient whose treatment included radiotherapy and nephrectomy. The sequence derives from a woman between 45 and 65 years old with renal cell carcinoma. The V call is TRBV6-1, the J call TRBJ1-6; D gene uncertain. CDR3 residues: CASSEGALWVLHF. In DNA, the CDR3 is TGTGCCAGCAGTGAAGGGGCTCTCTGGGTCCTCCACTTT.